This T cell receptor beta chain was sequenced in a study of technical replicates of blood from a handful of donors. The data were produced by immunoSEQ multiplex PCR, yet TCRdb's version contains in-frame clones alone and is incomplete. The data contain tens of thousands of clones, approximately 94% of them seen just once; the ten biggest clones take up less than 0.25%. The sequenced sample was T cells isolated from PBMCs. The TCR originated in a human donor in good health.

In DNA form, the CDR3 reads TGTGCCAGCTCACCGGAGAGGAAGGCTGGCTACACCTTC. Its translation: CASSPERKAGYTF. The chain has TRBV18 and TRBJ1-2; no firm D call. The CDR3 has 13 amino acids. V lost 3 bases and J lost 7, with 12 bases in between. Germline-derived CDR1 and CDR2 are KGHSH and LQKENI.